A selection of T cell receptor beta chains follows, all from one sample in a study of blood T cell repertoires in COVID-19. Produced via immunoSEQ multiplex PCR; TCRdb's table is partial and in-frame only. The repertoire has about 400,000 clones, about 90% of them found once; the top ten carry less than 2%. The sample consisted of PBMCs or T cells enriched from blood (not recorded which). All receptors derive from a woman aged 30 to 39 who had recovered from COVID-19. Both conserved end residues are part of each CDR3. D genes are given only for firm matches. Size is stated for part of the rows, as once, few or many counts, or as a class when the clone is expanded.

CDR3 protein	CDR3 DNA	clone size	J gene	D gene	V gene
CASSRGYEQYF	TGTGCCAGCAGCCGAGGTTACGAGCAGTACTTC	.	TRBJ2-7	.	TRBV7-6
CASSRDRVLGNTIYF	TGTGCCAGCAGCCGTGACAGGGTACTTGGAAACACCATATATTTT	.	TRBJ1-3	TRBD1	TRBV11-2
CASEDRGYQETQYF	TGTGCCAGCGAGGACAGGGGGTACCAAGAGACCCAGTACTTC	.	TRBJ2-5	TRBD1	TRBV2
CASSQLGTTAYEQYF	TGCGCCAGCAGCCAACTTGGGACTACCGCCTACGAGCAGTACTTC	.	TRBJ2-7	TRBD2	TRBV4-3
CASSQGGGRRTDTQYF	TGTGCCAGCAGCCAAGGGGGCGGGAGGCGCACAGATACGCAGTATTTT	.	TRBJ2-3	TRBD2	TRBV14
CASSLQTDYGYTF	TGTGCCAGCAGCTTACAGACAGACTATGGCTACACCTTC	.	TRBJ1-2	.	TRBV7-9
CASSPRDRVVNEQFF	TGTGCCAGCAGCCCCCGGGACAGGGTCGTCAATGAGCAGTTCTTC	.	TRBJ2-1	TRBD1	TRBV11-3
CSVRRGRVNTGELFF	TGCAGCGTCCGAAGAGGGAGGGTGAACACCGGGGAGCTGTTTTTT	.	TRBJ2-2	TRBD2	TRBV29-1
CSVEDASGTYEQYF	TGCAGCGTTGAAGACGCTAGCGGGACCTACGAGCAGTACTTC	.	TRBJ2-7	TRBD2	TRBV29-1
CASSPMTRPQSYNEQFF	TGTGCCAGCAGCCCAATGACTAGGCCCCAGAGTTACAATGAGCAGTTCTTC	.	TRBJ2-1	.	TRBV7-2
CASSTGLKYEQYF	TGTGCCAGTAGTACGGGACTTAAATACGAGCAGTACTTC	few	TRBJ2-7	.	TRBV19
CASSQGTGLGSTGELFF	TGTGCCAGCAGCCAAGGGACGGGACTAGGAAGTACCGGGGAGCTGTTTTTT	.	TRBJ2-2	TRBD2	TRBV7-2
CASRTKGAREQFF	TGTGCCAGTAGGACTAAGGGGGCCCGGGAGCAGTTCTTC	.	TRBJ2-1	TRBD1	TRBV19
CASSLTAGGPDGELFF	TGTGCCAGCAGCTTGACAGCGGGAGGGCCCGACGGGGAGCTGTTTTTT	once	TRBJ2-2	TRBD2	TRBV5-6
CASSQTGLAGRISSYEQYF	TGCGCCAGCAGTCAAACGGGACTAGCGGGACGGATTAGCTCCTACGAGCAGTACTTC	few	TRBJ2-7	TRBD2	TRBV10-2
CASSPWGGEVNEQFF	TGTGCCAGCAGCCCTTGGGGGGGAGAAGTCAATGAGCAGTTCTTC	.	TRBJ2-1	TRBD2	TRBV11-2